This TCR beta chain was profiled in a study of OX40 agonist ivuxolimab in advanced cancers. Profiled with immunoSEQ multiplex PCR; TCRdb holds only in-frame clones, not every one. The repertoire includes more than 25,000 clones, less than 85% of them detected once, and about a quarter sits in the top ten. The CDR3 contains 17 residues. Germline CDR1 and CDR2: SGDLS and YYNGEE. Trimming removed 0 bases at V and 1 base at J, with 16 bases between. The sequencing here drew on CD4+ or CD8+ T cells sorted from blood, taken in a trial of the OX40 agonist ivuxolimab. The rearrangement uses TRBV9 and TRBJ1-2; a possible D gene is TRBD1 (5 bases). The clonotype comes from an adult with an advanced solid tumor such as melanoma, head and neck, liver or kidney cancer. CDR3 in DNA: TGTGCCAGCAGCGTAGCGAAGGAGGGACGAATTAACTATGGCTACACCTTC. This codes for CASSVAKEGRINYGYTF.